Shown below are 30 T cell receptor beta chains from a single sample sequenced in a study of CD8 T cells in Susac syndrome. Reverse transcription of 0.5 to 1 ug RNA was carried out with random hexamers. MiXCR, run by TCRdb on the immunoSEQ multiplex PCR reads, gives a single entry per CDR3 protein. This sample has about 150,000 distinct CDR3 sequences; approximately 93% occur once, and the top ten carry roughly 0.1%. The sequenced material came from CD4+ T cells from PBMCs. Receptor source: a human donor with multiple sclerosis.

V and J are TRBV20-1 and TRBJ2-1; the D gene is possibly TRBD2 (6 bases). In germline, CDR1 is DFQATT, CDR2 SNEGSKA (reference sequence). V shed 1 base and J shed 5 bases, with 21 bases lying between them. The CDR3 spans 17 residues. Here the CDR3 DNA reads TGCAGTGCTAGAGGCCCGGTCGGGGGTCCCCGGGACAATGAGCAGTTCTTC. It specifies CSARGPVGGPRDNEQFF.

V gene TRBV12-3 or TRBV12-4 combines with J gene TRBJ2-5; D uncertain. This CDR3 has 12 residues. The ends were cut back, 6 bases at V and 5 bases at J, with 10 bases in the middle. The CDR3 is CASRSSQETQYF. In nucleotides, the CDR3 is TGTGCCAGCAGGAGCTCCCAGGAGACCCAGTACTTC.

The V gene is TRBV4-1, the J gene TRBJ2-5, with TRBD1 as a possible D gene (5 bases). Germline CDR1 is MGHRA and CDR2 is YSYEKL. V shed 3 bases and J shed 2 bases, with 13 bases lying between them. The CDR3 contains 15 residues. As DNA, the CDR3 is TGCGCCAGCAGCCAGTTACCGACAGAGCAAGAGACCCAGTACTTC. This gives the protein CASSQLPTEQETQYF.

The genes are TRBV18 and TRBJ1-4; D uncertain. CDR1 KGHSH and CDR2 LQKENI come from the germline V gene. The V and J ends lost 2 bases and 6 bases respectively, with 16 bases between them. CDR3 length: 16 amino acids. CDR3 in amino acids: CASSPSAGQTYEKLFF. The CDR3 DNA reads TGTGCCAGCTCACCATCGGCAGGTCAAACATATGAAAAACTGTTTTTT.

V is TRBV18 and J is TRBJ2-7; no definite D call. Germline loops: CDR1 KGHSH, CDR2 LQKENI. Deletions cut 0 bases from V and 0 bases from J, with 9 bases between. CDR3 length equals 15 residues. CDR3 in amino acids: CASSPPQRYSYEQYF. CDR3 bases: TGTGCCAGCTCACCACCGCAGAGATACTCCTACGAGCAGTACTTC.

The rearrangement links TRBV19 to TRBJ1-2; the D is unclear. V lost 5 bases and J 1 base, leaving 11 bases between the germline ends. Germline V gives CDR1 LNHDA, CDR2 SQIVND (reference sequence). The CDR3 covers 14 residues. The CDR3 region has the DNA TGTGCCAGTAGTCAACGGACCGGTAACTATGGCTACACCTTC. Translation: CASSQRTGNYGYTF. Full variable domain (missing parts from reference TRBV19 and TRBJ1-2): DGGITQSPKYLFRKEGQNVTLSCEQNLNHDAMYWYRQDPGQGLRLIYYSQIVNDFQKGDIAEGYSVSREKKESFPLTVTSAQKNPTAFYLCASSQRTGNYGYTFGSGTRLTVV.

The genes are TRBV20-1 and TRBJ1-1; D gene uncertain. The germline gives CDR1 DFQATT, CDR2 SNEGSKA (reference sequence). The CDR3 extends over 9 amino acids. The V end was cut by 6 bases, the J end by 4 bases, with 3 bases between. CDR3 bases: TGCAGTGCCGGCACTGAAGCTTTCTTT. This sequence encodes CSAGTEAFF.

The chain links TRBV2 to TRBJ2-5; unclear D gene. The CDR3 is 13 amino acids. Deletions cut 7 bases from V and 3 bases from J, with 12 bases between. The germline V gene encodes CDR1 SNHLY and CDR2 FYNNEI. For the CDR3, the DNA is TGTGCCAGCAATCGTCCGCTGGAAGAGACCCAGTACTTC. It specifies CASNRPLEETQYF. Full variable domain (rest looked up from reference TRBV2 and TRBJ2-5): EPEVTQTPSHQVTQMGQEVILRCVPISNHLYFYWYRQILGQKVEFLVSFYNNEISEKSEIFDDQFSVERPDGSNFTLKIRSTKLEDSAMYFCASNRPLEETQYFGPGTRLLVL.

This chain connects TRBV7-6 to TRBJ2-2; no definite D call. Germline V CDR1 and CDR2: SGHVS, FNYEAQ. The CDR3 has 14 residues. V was pared by 8 bases and J by 4 bases, with 14 bases between. CDR3 nucleotides: TGTGCCAGCTCTCTGAGACCGGGCACCGGGGAGCTGTTTTTT. Amino acid sequence: CASSLRPGTGELFF.

The CDR3 DNA follows: TGCGCCAGCACCTTCGACAGGGACGGCTACACCTTC. Translation: CASTFDRDGYTF. The rearrangement joins TRBV5-1 to TRBJ1-2; 7 bases map to TRBD1. From germline, CDR1 is SGHRS and CDR2 YFSETQ. The J segment lost 8 bases and the V segment lost 6 bases, leaving 7 bases of the junction unmatched. The CDR3 has 12 amino acids.

The chain has TRBV29-1 and TRBJ2-1; 10 bases agree with TRBD1. Germline lookup yields CDR1 SQVTM and CDR2 ANQGSEA. The CDR3 runs to 15 residues. V lost 6 bases, J lost 3 bases, and 8 bases stayed unmatched. CDR3 nucleotides: TGCAGCGTGATGCCGGGACAGGGGATCTACAATGAGCAGTTCTTC. It codes for CSVMPGQGIYNEQFF.

This sequence joins TRBV11-3 and TRBJ2-1; D unclear. The V gene lost 11 bases and the J gene lost 0 bases, with 17 bases spanning the gap. Looked up from germline, CDR1 is SGHNT and CDR2 is YENEEA. The CDR3 has 15 amino acids. CDR3 in DNA: TGTGCCCTTACCCAGTCGGCACGCTCCTACAATGAGCAGTTCTTC. The encoded protein is CALTQSARSYNEQFF.

The V gene is TRBV30, the J gene TRBJ1-1; D uncertain. With 6 bases removed from V and 3 bases from J, the gap between germline ends came to 14 bases. Germline CDR1 reads GTSNPN; CDR2 reads SVGIG (reference sequence). This CDR3 comprises 13 residues. CDR3 DNA: TGTGCCTGCTCCAAGCGCCTGGACACTGAAGCTTTCTTT. As protein: CACSKRLDTEAFF.

The V call is TRBV28, the J call TRBJ2-3; D possibly corresponds to TRBD2 (5 bases). The CDR3 sequence is 15 residues long. The V and J ends lost 2 bases and 3 bases respectively, with 12 bases between them. Germline CDR1 reads MDHEN; CDR2 reads SYDVKM. For the CDR3, the DNA is TGTGCCAGCAGTTTACAGGACTTCTATACAGATACGCAGTATTTT. It yields the protein CASSLQDFYTDTQYF.

The chain couples TRBV28 to TRBJ2-2; D gene ambiguous. CDR1 and CDR2 (germline): MDHEN, SYDVKM. The CDR3 covers 14 residues. V was pared by 6 bases and J by 9 bases, with 17 bases between. CDR3 protein: CASSHTSRLRELFF. The CDR3 DNA reads as TGTGCCAGCAGCCACACGAGCCGACTCCGGGAGCTGTTTTTT.

J is TRBJ1-1 and V is TRBV7-2, with D unresolved. V was shortened by 10 bases and J by 0 bases, with 12 bases between the two germline ends. Looked up from germline, CDR1 is SGHTA and CDR2 is FQGNSA. The CDR3 is made up of 13 amino acids. This CDR3 reads CATRRQLNTEAFF. CDR3 in DNA: TGTGCCACCAGACGGCAACTGAACACTGAAGCTTTCTTT.

In regard to this clonotype: Relative to the germline gene, one junction end is altered; a read error may explain this. The chain carries TRBV5-6 and TRBJ2-5, with D tentatively TRBD1 (5 bases). This CDR3 has 12 amino acids. Germline V CDR1 and CDR2: SGHDT, YYEEEE. The CDR3, as DNA: TGTGCTAGCAGCTTAGCAGGGGAGACCCAGTACTTC. Encoded protein: CASSLAGETQYF. Complete variable domain (other parts from reference TRBV5-6 and TRBJ2-5): DAGVTQSPTHLIKTRGQQVTLRCSPKSGHDTVSWYQQALGQGPQFIFQYYEEEERQRGNFPDRFSGHQFPNYSSELNVNALLLGDSALYLCASSLAGETQYFGPGTRLLVL.

In this sample, this clonotype turned up a few times. This CDR3 is CASSQGLADTQYF. Written as DNA, the CDR3 is TGTGCCAGCAGCCAGGGACTCGCAGATACGCAGTATTTT. The rearrangement joins TRBV3-1 to TRBJ2-3, with a tentative D call TRBD2 (6 bases). Trimming shortened V by 3 bases and J by 4 bases, and 8 bases separated the two germline ends. This CDR3 is built from 13 residues. Germline V gene lookup returns CDR1 LGHDT and CDR2 YNNKEL (reference sequence).

V usage is TRBV10-2 and J usage is TRBJ2-7; 13 nucleotides align to TRBD2. Germline CDR1 and CDR2: WSHSY and SAAADI. This CDR3 has 15 residues. The V and J ends lost 6 bases and 7 bases, in that order; junction bases with no gene match: 9. Here the CDR3 DNA reads TGCGCCAGCAGCGACCCGGGACTAGCGGGATTAGAGCAGTACTTC. Protein sequence: CASSDPGLAGLEQYF.

This chain links TRBV29-1 with TRBJ2-3, with D possibly being TRBD1 (5 bases). CDR1 is SQVTM, CDR2 ANQGSEA, per germline. The CDR3 extends over 13 amino acids. Trimming shortened V by 6 bases and J by 3 bases, and 13 bases separated the two germline ends. In nucleotides, the CDR3 is TGCAGCGTAATAACGGACATTACAGATACGCAGTATTTT. It is translated as CSVITDITDTQYF.

The gene calls are TRBV5-1 and TRBJ2-5; D is perhaps TRBD1 or TRBD2 (6 bases each). The CDR3 contains 15 residues. Trimming pared 0 bases from V and 4 bases from J, leaving 13 bases between. CDR1 is SGHRS, CDR2 YFSETQ, per germline. The CDR3 is CASSLADRRGETQYF. The CDR3 bases are TGCGCCAGCAGCTTGGCCGACAGGAGGGGAGAGACCCAGTACTTC.

In this sample, this clonotype turned up once. The chain has TRBV29-1 and TRBJ1-2; a weak D match, TRBD1 (5 bases). The CDR3 contains 14 residues. V lost 4 bases to trimming and J lost 3 bases, with 15 bases between them. Germline CDR1 SQVTM, CDR2 ANQGSEA. The CDR3 bases are TGCAGCGTTGCAGCGGGGGTTGGTGACTATGGCTACACCTTC. Its translation is CSVAAGVGDYGYTF.

This clonotype was seen a few times. V is TRBV7-2 and J is TRBJ2-7; 7 bases are shared with TRBD1. The germline gives CDR1 SGHTA, CDR2 FQGNSA. V lost 10 bases to trimming and J lost 0 bases; unmatched junction nucleotides: 6. The length of the CDR3 is 13 residues. The CDR3 nucleotides are TGTGCCACCCGACAGGGCACCTCCTACGAGCAGTACTTC. Translated: CATRQGTSYEQYF.

The rearrangement links TRBV6-2 or TRBV6-3 to TRBJ2-7; 11 nucleotides match TRBD2. Per germline, CDR1 MNHEY and CDR2 SVGEGT. The CDR3 has 17 amino acids. The ends lost 0 bases at V and 7 bases at J; junction bases unmatched: 11. CDR3 nucleotides: TGTGCCAGCAGTTACTCCCCTATAGCGGGGGGGCCTCAGGAGCAGTACTTC. The encoded protein is CASSYSPIAGGPQEQYF.

The chain uses TRBV20-1 and TRBJ2-7; 10 bases map to TRBD2. Germline assignment: CDR1 DFQATT and CDR2 SNEGSKA (reference sequence). The CDR3 totals 13 residues. The J segment lost 2 bases and the V segment lost 3 bases, leaving 1 base of the junction unmatched. CDR3 in DNA: TGCAGTGCTAGGGGGACTAGCGCCTACGAGCAGTACTTC. Its protein product is CSARGTSAYEQYF.

This rearrangement joins TRBV2 to TRBJ2-3; weak D call: TRBD2 (7 bases). The CDR3 has 14 residues. Trimming left V 6 bases short and J 4 bases short, with 14 bases between. Germline V CDR1 and CDR2: SNHLY, FYNNEI. In DNA form, the CDR3 reads TGTGCCAGCAGAGGGGGGGGATCTGCAGATACGCAGTATTTT. Protein product: CASRGGGSADTQYF.

This sequence joins TRBV20-1 and TRBJ2-3, with 16 bases identical to TRBD2. The length of the CDR3 is 16 residues. Germline V gene lookup returns CDR1 DFQATT and CDR2 SNEGSKA (reference sequence). V was pared by 2 bases and J by 6 bases, with 5 bases of the junction left unmatched. The CDR3 spells CSARPGLAGGFDTQYF. CDR3 nucleotides: TGCAGTGCTAGACCGGGACTAGCGGGGGGGTTTGATACGCAGTATTTT.

This clonotype has just one count. J is TRBJ2-7 and V is TRBV7-6; 7 bases are shared with TRBD1. Germline CDR1 SGHVS, CDR2 FNYEAQ. V gave up 5 bases and J gave up 5 bases; unmatched junction bases: 6. The CDR3 spans 13 residues. For the CDR3, the DNA is TGTGCCAGCAGCGACAGGGAAGGGAACGAGCAGTACTTC. Its translation is CASSDREGNEQYF.

Here the CDR3 reads CSAARGTSGGYEQYF. The CDR3 DNA reads as TGCAGTGCGGCAAGAGGGACTAGCGGGGGGTACGAGCAGTACTTC. The J gene is TRBJ2-7, the V gene TRBV20-1; 15 nucleotides align to TRBD2. The CDR3 is 15 amino acids. Unmatched junction bases numbered 7, after V lost 6 bases and J lost 4 bases. Germline CDR1 DFQATT, CDR2 SNEGSKA (reference sequence).

This chain joins TRBV19 and TRBJ2-1; TRBD2 aligns across 13 bases. The CDR3 length is 15 residues. V gave up 7 bases and J gave up 6 bases; unmatched junction bases: 6. The germline gives CDR1 LNHDA, CDR2 SQIVND (reference sequence). CDR3 nucleotide sequence: TGTGCCAGTACACTCGGACTAGCGGGAGCCAATGAGCAGTTCTTC. Protein product: CASTLGLAGANEQFF.